These 10 T cell receptor beta chains were all obtained from the same sample, sequenced in a study of blood T cell repertoires in COVID-19. Repertoires were generated with immunoSEQ multiplex PCR, while TCRdb's copy carries only in-frame clones and drops some. The table has some 170,000 clones, almost 80% seen once. Sequencing input: peripheral blood. All receptors derive from a woman in her 70s with acute or convalescent COVID-19.

The chain has TRBV19 and TRBJ1-4, with D uncertain. The CDR3 is 16 residues long. V was cut by 5 bases and J by 5 bases, with 18 bases left in between. Germline CDR1 is LNHDA and CDR2 is SQIVND (reference sequence). The CDR3 sequence: CASSSGGFMRNEKLFF. The DNA of the CDR3 is TGTGCCAGTAGTTCAGGAGGGTTCATGAGGAATGAAAAACTGTTTTTT.

The chain combines TRBV6-2 or TRBV6-3 with TRBJ1-5, with 9 bases fitting TRBD1. Germline CDR1 reads MNHEY; CDR2 reads SVGEGT. V was pared by 2 bases and J by 7 bases, with 6 bases of the junction left unmatched. This CDR3 is 15 amino acids long. The CDR3 is CASSYRTGARQPQHF. The CDR3 DNA reads TGTGCCAGCAGTTACAGGACAGGGGCAAGGCAGCCCCAGCATTTT.

This clone was counted a few times. This sequence joins TRBV7-2 and TRBJ2-7; weak D call: TRBD2 (5 bases). The CDR3 consists of 12 residues. Trimming left V 5 bases short and J 4 bases short, with 9 bases between. Germline V gene lookup returns CDR1 SGHTA and CDR2 FQGNSA. Here the CDR3 DNA reads TGTGCCAGCAGCACCGGGGAATACGAGCAGTACTTC. Protein product: CASSTGEYEQYF.

The chain carries TRBV7-9 and TRBJ2-7, with D hard to call. The CDR3 loop spans 12 amino acids. The V gene lost 2 bases and the J gene lost 3 bases, with 5 bases spanning the gap. CDR1 and CDR2 (germline): SEHNR, FQNEAQ (reference sequence). CDR3 residues: CASSLYIYEQYF. The CDR3 DNA is TGTGCCAGCAGCTTATATATCTACGAGCAGTACTTC.

The chain carries TRBV5-1 and TRBJ1-1; no definite D call. CDR3 size: 12 residues. V was clipped by 0 bases and J by 11 bases, with 11 bases between them. Germline V gene sequence: CDR1 SGHRS, CDR2 YFSETQ. CDR3 DNA sequence: TGCGCCAGCAGCTTGGATGGAGACCAGGCTTTCTTT. Residues: CASSLDGDQAFF.

This clone was found a few times. The chain links TRBV11-2 to TRBJ2-2; D may be TRBD1 (6 bases). The CDR3 sequence is 15 residues long. Trimming took off 3 bases at V and 4 bases at J, with 12 bases between the two ends. CDR1 SGHAT and CDR2 FQNNGV come from the germline V gene. CDR3 nucleotide sequence: TGTGCCAGCAGCTTGCGGCAGGGGACCACCGGGGAGCTGTTTTTT. Its translation is CASSLRQGTTGELFF. Drawing the rest from reference TRBV11-2 and TRBJ2-2, the complete variable domain is EAGVAQSPRYKIIEKRQSVAFWCNPISGHATLYWYQQILGQGPKLLIQFQNNGVVDDSQLPKDRFSAERLKGVDSTLKIQPAKLEDSAVYLCASSLRQGTTGELFFGEGSRLTVL.

The chain combines TRBV7-2 with TRBJ2-5, with TRBD2 identical over 10 bases. The CDR3 is made up of 15 amino acids. Germline V gene data show CDR1 as SGHTA and CDR2 as FQGNSA. The V gene end was trimmed by 1 base and the J gene end by 4 bases; junction bases not matched to a gene: 3. CDR3 protein: CASSLGAGGPETQYF. CDR3 nucleotide sequence: TGTGCCAGCAGCTTAGGAGCGGGAGGGCCAGAGACCCAGTACTTC.

The rearrangement links TRBV18 to TRBJ2-7; 9 bases agree with TRBD1. The trim removed 5 bases at V and 3 bases at J, leaving 8 bases unmatched. Germline V gene lookup returns CDR1 KGHSH and CDR2 LQKENI. The CDR3 spans 15 residues. CDR3 region: CASSTTQGAGYEQYF. The CDR3 nucleotides read TGTGCCAGCTCAACGACACAGGGGGCAGGCTACGAGCAGTACTTC.

The chain couples TRBV29-1 to TRBJ2-3; 8 bases are shared with TRBD1. Germline V lookup: CDR1 SQVTM, CDR2 ANQGSEA. CDR3 length: 16 residues. V trimming: 1 base; J trimming: 3 bases; junction bases outside the gene matches: 9. The chain's CDR3 is CSVEVTGGWETDTQYF. The CDR3 DNA is TGCAGCGTTGAAGTCACAGGGGGTTGGGAGACAGATACGCAGTATTTT.

The chain links TRBV20-1 to TRBJ2-1; 8 bases agree with TRBD1. Per the germline V gene, CDR1 is DFQATT and CDR2 is SNEGSKA (reference sequence). This CDR3 comprises 11 residues. Germline trimming cut 6 bases from V and 6 bases from J; bases unmatched to any gene: 1. The CDR3 region is CSATGANEQFF. As DNA, the CDR3 is TGCAGTGCGACAGGGGCCAATGAGCAGTTCTTC.